This T cell receptor (beta chain) was obtained from a study of blood T cell repertoires in COVID-19 (dated by TCRdb to 2018 to 2021). Study-wide context: Collaborator samples came from the United States, Italy and Spain and covered acute and convalescent phases of COVID-19. The repertoires were made available in a free public database intended to serve as a resource for research on the immune response to SARS-CoV-2. A de-identified subject ID, COVID-19 status, age in years and sex were almost always included in the sample metadata. The samples were drawn from two sources: the first 160 participants of the ongoing ImmuneRACE study, and over 950 subjects contributed by 6 global collaborators. The prospective study material was composed of cDNA or gDNA derived from T cells, B-cell-depleted T cells, or PBMCs. Subjects who had been exposed to COVID-19, were actively infected with it, or had recovered from it provided the deeply sampled blood TCRbeta repertoires that made up the dataset. Where available, HLA class I and class II types were taken from metadata supplied by the sample provider and were not determined by assay-based typing.

Taken from the germline V gene, the CDR1 and CDR2 loops are MNHEY and SVGAGI. From the cysteine up to the phenylalanine, the CDR3 has a length of 14 residues. Only the CDR3 DNA is retained, 42 bases long and in frame from the first base. V is clipped by 7 bases and J by 2 bases, and the sequence between their germline boundaries is 14 bases long. The collaborating institutions used their own protocols to collect whole blood in K2EDTA tubes. For TCRbeta analysis, collaborators shipped samples in one of three forms: frozen whole blood, isolated PBMCs, or DNA extracted from either of those sample types. What the work shows at the level of the full study, not this receptor alone: The quantity of clinical and demographic metadata differed by source and by participant and was supplied without curation.

TCRbeta CDR3 regions were amplified from genomic DNA by means of the immunoSEQ Assay, a bias-controlled multiplex PCR. The paper's data handling went like this. Within the assay, amplification of reference gene primers was used to estimate how many nucleated cells each sample contained. To quantify the absolute abundance of each unique TCRbeta CDR3 rearrangement, sequence reads were collapsed and filtered. Productive Simpson clonality was computed per sample as the square root of Simpson's diversity index over productive rearrangements. TCRdb retrieved this table from immuneACCESS and kept in-frame rearrangements only. Not all clones are present; in checked studies, unresolved V genes account for under half, and no reason is known for the remainder. V and J calls and clone size are given by that table; D and trimming were obtained from the DNA. The sample has 100,000 to 150,000 clones on record, 81% of them singletons. The ten largest clones capture over 7.5% of the sample.

Notes on this clone: Which antigen it targets is not known. Base qualities were left out, and no much larger clone turns up one base away.

The V gene is TRBV6-5 and the J gene is TRBJ2-5, and possibly TRBD2, on 5 matching bases. This receptor was identified in an older woman with active or convalescent COVID-19. What was sequenced was peripheral blood. The encoded CDR3 is CASMPGNRQETQYF. Read as DNA, the sequence is TGTGCCAGCATGCCGGGAAACCGACAAGAGACCCAGTACTTC.